This TCR beta chain was observed in a study of shared clonotypes between healthy human individuals. The CDR3 runs to 15 residues. The germline gives CDR1 GTSNPN, CDR2 SVGIG (reference sequence). The V gene lost 2 bases and the J gene lost 5 bases, with 18 bases spanning the gap. CD8 cells regarded as naive lacked CD45RO, were positively chosen for CCR7, and omitted terminally differentiated effector memory CD45RA+ cells. Using immunoSEQ multiplex PCR, the repertoire was profiled, and TCRdb retains in-frame clones only, with some absent. Here the sample spans some 580,000 clones, 98% being singletons.

J is TRBJ2-5 and V is TRBV30; weak D call: TRBD1 (7 bases). The receptor was isolated from a man younger than 40 in good health. The sample taken for sequencing was naive CD8+ T cells sorted from blood. This chain's CDR3 is CAWSHDDRAGETQYF. The CDR3 nucleotides read TGTGCCTGGAGTCATGACGACAGGGCGGGGGAGACCCAGTACTTC.